The rows below give T cell receptor beta chains drawn from one sample of a study of blood T cell repertoires in COVID-19. Measured with immunoSEQ multiplex PCR; TCRdb has only the in-frame clones, and not every one. Of 250,000 to 350,000 clones detected, around nine tenths appear once; the ten largest clones hold roughly 4%. Sequenced material: peripheral blood. Source of these receptors: a woman aged 50 to 60 with active or convalescent COVID-19. Each CDR3 is given with its conserved first and last residue. D genes are given only for firm matches. Not all rows give a size; the values are once, few, many and, for expanded clones, a class.

V	J	size	D	CDR3	DNA
TRBV7-3	TRBJ2-2	NA	TRBD1	CASSRGPQGGTGELFF	TGTGCCAGCAGCCGTGGACCACAGGGGGGTACCGGGGAGCTGTTTTTT
TRBV7-2	TRBJ2-3	NA	TRBD1	CASSSWTGTDTQYF	TGTGCCAGCAGCTCTTGGACAGGAACAGATACGCAGTATTTT
TRBV7-2	TRBJ1-2	NA	TRBD1	CASSLQGGIGYTF	TGTGCCAGCAGTCTCCAGGGGGGTATTGGCTACACCTTC
TRBV6-5	TRBJ2-7	NA	TRBD1	CASSYWDSPYEQYF	TGTGCCAGCAGCTATTGGGACAGTCCCTACGAGCAGTACTTC
TRBV28	TRBJ2-3	NA	TRBD2	CASAGGRGTDTQYF	TGTGCCAGCGCCGGCGGGAGGGGCACAGATACGCAGTATTTT
TRBV4-3	TRBJ2-1	NA	TRBD2	CASSQDRGRAHNEQFF	TGCGCCAGCAGCCAAGACCGCGGGAGGGCCCACAATGAGCAGTTCTTC
TRBV5-1	TRBJ1-3	NA	TRBD1	CASSWGQGPSSGNTIYF	TGCGCCAGCAGCTGGGGACAGGGGCCGAGCTCTGGAAACACCATATATTTT
TRBV30	TRBJ1-1	NA	NA	CAWAGVMNTEAFF	TGTGCCTGGGCAGGGGTGATGAACACTGAAGCTTTCTTT
TRBV7-5	TRBJ2-7	NA	NA	CARSRQGGEQYF	TGTGCCAGAAGTCGACAGGGAGGCGAGCAGTACTTC
TRBV14	TRBJ2-3	NA	TRBD2	CASSPLAGSPDTQYF	TGTGCCAGCAGCCCTCTAGCGGGGAGCCCAGATACGCAGTATTTT
TRBV4-1	TRBJ1-1	NA	NA	CASSLYLQGSEAFF	TGCGCCAGCAGCCTTTATCTTCAGGGTAGTGAAGCTTTCTTT
TRBV11-3	TRBJ2-6	NA	TRBD2	CASSSGRVTGANVLTF	TGTGCCAGCAGCTCTGGGAGGGTAACTGGGGCCAACGTCCTGACTTTC
TRBV11-3	TRBJ2-7	NA	TRBD1	CASSSRDSTYEQYF	TGTGCCAGCAGCTCCCGGGACAGCACCTACGAGCAGTACTTC
TRBV10-3	TRBJ1-2	once	TRBD1	CATAKTGQLYGYTF	TGTGCCACCGCTAAAACGGGACAGCTCTATGGCTACACCTTC
TRBV29-1	TRBJ1-2	NA	NA	CSAGVTFDGYTF	TGCAGCGCAGGGGTAACCTTTGATGGCTACACCTTC
TRBV15	TRBJ1-4	NA	NA	CATSRQGPPTNEKLFF	TGTGCCACCAGTAGGCAGGGGCCCCCAACTAATGAAAAACTGTTTTTT
TRBV4-1	TRBJ1-1	NA	NA	CASSQEGYAGINTEAFF	TGCGCCAGCAGCCAAGAGGGATACGCAGGGATTAACACTGAAGCTTTCTTT
TRBV10-3	TRBJ2-3	NA	NA	CAITGATGADTQYF	TGTGCCATCACCGGGGCCACGGGAGCAGATACGCAGTATTTT
TRBV6-2/TRBV6-3	TRBJ1-5	few	NA	CASSYGPGGTQPQHF	TGTGCCAGCAGTTATGGGCCGGGAGGAACTCAGCCCCAGCATTTT
TRBV10-2	TRBJ2-7	NA	NA	CASSDGHLYEQYF	TGCGCCAGCAGTGATGGACACCTCTACGAGCAGTACTTC
TRBV7-8	TRBJ1-5	NA	NA	CASSFPDSNQPQHF	TGTGCCAGCAGCTTTCCAGATAGCAATCAGCCCCAGCATTTT
TRBV2	TRBJ1-1	NA	NA	CASSGTANTEAFF	TGTGCCAGCAGTGGGACAGCGAACACTGAAGCTTTCTTT
TRBV2	TRBJ1-5	NA	TRBD1	CASRGGQGNNQPQHF	TGTGCCAGCAGGGGGGGACAGGGAAACAATCAGCCCCAGCATTTT
TRBV11-2	TRBJ2-3	once	NA	CASSLEFASSTDTQYF	TGTGCCAGCAGCTTAGAATTTGCGTCTAGCACAGATACGCAGTATTTT
TRBV5-4	TRBJ2-1	NA	TRBD2	CASRTGTSGGLSSYNEQFF	TGTGCCAGCAGAACCGGGACTAGCGGGGGCTTAAGCTCCTACAATGAGCAGTTCTTC
TRBV24-1	TRBJ1-2	once	NA	CATSDARALYGYTF	TGTGCCACCAGTGACGCCAGGGCGTTGTATGGCTACACCTTC
TRBV30	TRBJ2-7	NA	TRBD2	CAWSVGGSIYEQYF	TGTGCCTGGAGTGTTGGCGGGAGTATTTACGAGCAGTACTTC
TRBV12-3/TRBV12-4	TRBJ2-7	NA	TRBD1	CASSGDRAHEQYF	TGTGCCAGCAGTGGGGACAGGGCCCACGAGCAGTACTTC
TRBV4-2	TRBJ2-7	NA	TRBD2	CASSLIAGPSYEQYF	TGTGCCAGCAGCCTGATAGCGGGACCTTCCTACGAGCAGTACTTC
TRBV19	TRBJ1-1	NA	NA	CASRPSGANTEAFF	TGTGCCAGTAGGCCAAGTGGGGCGAACACTGAAGCTTTCTTT
TRBV18	TRBJ2-7	NA	TRBD2	CASSPLSGGPTYEQYF	TGTGCCAGCTCACCACTCAGCGGGGGGCCTACCTACGAGCAGTACTTC
TRBV30	TRBJ2-1	NA	TRBD2	CAWGELAASSYNEQFF	TGTGCCTGGGGGGAACTAGCGGCGAGCTCCTACAATGAGCAGTTCTTC
TRBV20-1	TRBJ1-2	NA	NA	CSARDSLSTF	TGCAGTGCTAGAGATTCCCTCTCGACCTTC
TRBV18	TRBJ1-5	NA	NA	CASSPGGEWNQPQHF	TGTGCCAGCTCGCCTGGGGGGGAATGGAATCAGCCCCAGCATTTT
TRBV6-1	TRBJ1-6	once	NA	CASSDKLNSPLHF	TGTGCCAGCAGTGATAAACTTAATTCACCCCTCCACTTT